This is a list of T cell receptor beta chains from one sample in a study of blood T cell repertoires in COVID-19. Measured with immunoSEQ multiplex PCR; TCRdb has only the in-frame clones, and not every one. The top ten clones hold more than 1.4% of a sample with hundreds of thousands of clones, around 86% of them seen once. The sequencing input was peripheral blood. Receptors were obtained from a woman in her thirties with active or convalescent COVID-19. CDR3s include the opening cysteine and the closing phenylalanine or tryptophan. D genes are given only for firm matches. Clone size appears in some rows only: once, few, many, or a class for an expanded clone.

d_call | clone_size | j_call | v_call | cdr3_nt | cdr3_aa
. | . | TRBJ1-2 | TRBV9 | TGTGCCAGCAGCGTAACTTCAGCACCCAGGAGCTACACCTTC | CASSVTSAPRSYTF
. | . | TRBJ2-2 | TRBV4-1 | TGCGCCAGCAGCCAAGTCCTCACCGGGGAGCTGTTTTTT | CASSQVLTGELFF
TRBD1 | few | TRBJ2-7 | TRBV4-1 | TGCGCCAGCAGTCGCACGGGACAGGGCTACGAGCAGTACTTC | CASSRTGQGYEQYF
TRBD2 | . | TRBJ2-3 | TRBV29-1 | TGCAGCGTTGGGGGTCTAGCGGATACCTCGGATACGCAGTATTTT | CSVGGLADTSDTQYF
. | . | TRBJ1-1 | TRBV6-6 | TGTGCCAGCAGATCCATGAACACTGAAGCTTTCTTT | CASRSMNTEAFF
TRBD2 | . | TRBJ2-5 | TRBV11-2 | TGTGCCAGCAGCGGTTCGGGCGGGGGCCAAGAGACCCAGTACTTC | CASSGSGGGQETQYF
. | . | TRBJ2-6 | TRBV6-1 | TGTGCCAGCAGTGAAACGTGGGCCAGCTCTGGGGCCAACGTCCTGACTTTC | CASSETWASSGANVLTF
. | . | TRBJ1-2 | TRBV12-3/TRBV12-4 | TGTGCCAGCAGTTTGCACGGGAACTATGGCTACACCTTC | CASSLHGNYGYTF
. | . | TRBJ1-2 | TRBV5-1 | TGCGCCAGCAGCTCCGGTGAAGGGGACTATGGCTACACCTTC | CASSSGEGDYGYTF
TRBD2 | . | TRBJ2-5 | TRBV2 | TGTGCCAGCAGTGGGGGACTAGCGAGCGGGACCCAGTACTTC | CASSGGLASGTQYF
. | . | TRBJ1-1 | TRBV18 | TGTGCCAGCTCACCAAGTCGCCACCCACAAGGGGAGAACACTGAAGCTTTCTTT | CASSPSRHPQGENTEAFF
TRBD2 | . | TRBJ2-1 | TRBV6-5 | TGTGCCAGCGGGTTCGGGACTAGCGGTTACAATGAGCAGTTCTTC | CASGFGTSGYNEQFF
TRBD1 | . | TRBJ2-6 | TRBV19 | TGTGCCAGTAGTATCATCGGGGGACAGGTTGGCTCTGGGGCCAACGTCCTGACTTTC | CASSIIGGQVGSGANVLTF
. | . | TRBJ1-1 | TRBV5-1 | TGCGCCAGCAGCGTAACAGGGATCACTGAAGCTTTCTTT | CASSVTGITEAFF
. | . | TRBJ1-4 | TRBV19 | TGTGCCAGTAGTATAGTTGGGCTGGCGACTAATGAAAAACTGTTTTTT | CASSIVGLATNEKLFF
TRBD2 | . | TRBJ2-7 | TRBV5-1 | TGCGCCAGCAGCTTGGCCCCAGCGGGGGGCTCCTACGAGCAGTACTTC | CASSLAPAGGSYEQYF
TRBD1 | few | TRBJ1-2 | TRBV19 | TGTGCCAGTAGTATACCGGGACAGGGGGTTAACTATGGCTACACCTTC | CASSIPGQGVNYGYTF
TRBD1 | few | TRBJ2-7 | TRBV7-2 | TGTGCCAGCAGCTTAGGGACAGGGCTCCCCGGTTTCGAGCAGTACTTC | CASSLGTGLPGFEQYF